Described below is a single T cell receptor (beta chain) sequence and its context. The antigen is not known. This CDR3 has 16 residues. CDR1 is LGHNA and CDR2 is YNFKEQ in the germline V gene. With V trimmed by 0 bases and J by 0 bases, 1 base remained unmatched. The source of the sample is a study of shared clonotypes between healthy human individuals. Study-level results: It was expected that sequencing depth would affect clonotype sharing among donors. Estimated richness was generally greater in naive than memory subsets.

Using approximately 200 ng DNA, around 30,000 T cell genomes, the sorted-subset replicate PCRs were run. This table comes from immunoSEQ multiplex PCR, and its TCRdb copy is limited to in-frame clones, with some not included. The repertoire includes 1,500,000 or so clones, roughly 96% of them detected once, and approximately 1.1% sits in the top ten. Naive CD4+ cells were CD45RA-selected; the remaining cells were memory. This chain uses TRBV4-2 with TRBJ2-2, with 7 bases identical to TRBD1. Sequenced input: naive CD4+ T cells sorted from blood. Noted subset: CD45RA+ positively selected. The TCR originated in a man in his thirties or forties in good health. The CDR3 region has the DNA TGTGCCAGCAGCCAAGAGGACAGGCCGAACACCGGGGAGCTGTTTTTT. Amino acids: CASSQEDRPNTGELFF.